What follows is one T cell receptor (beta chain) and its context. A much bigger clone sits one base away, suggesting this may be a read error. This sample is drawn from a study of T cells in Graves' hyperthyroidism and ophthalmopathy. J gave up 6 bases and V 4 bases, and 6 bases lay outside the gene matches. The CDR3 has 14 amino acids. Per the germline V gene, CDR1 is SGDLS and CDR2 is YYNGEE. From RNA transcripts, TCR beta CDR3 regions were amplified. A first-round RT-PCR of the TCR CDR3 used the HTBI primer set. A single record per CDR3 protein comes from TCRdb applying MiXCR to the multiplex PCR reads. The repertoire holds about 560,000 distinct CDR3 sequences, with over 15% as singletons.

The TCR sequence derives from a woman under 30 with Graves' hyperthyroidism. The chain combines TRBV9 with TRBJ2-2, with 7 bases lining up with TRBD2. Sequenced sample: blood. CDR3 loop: CASSYGLEAGELFF. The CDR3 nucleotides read TGTGCCAGCAGCTACGGACTAGAAGCCGGGGAGCTGTTTTTT.